A selection of T cell receptor beta chains follows, all from one sample in a study of blood T cell repertoires in COVID-19. Sequencing used immunoSEQ multiplex PCR; TCRdb keeps in-frame clones, though not all of them. Here the sample spans about 250,000 clones, roughly 85% being singletons. Sequenced sample: peripheral blood. Receptors originate from a man aged 50-59 years with COVID-19, enrolled during active disease. Each CDR3 is given with its conserved first and last residue. Each record gives: J gene, D gene, clone size, V gene, CDR3 protein, CDR3 DNA. D genes are given only for firm matches. A clone size is listed for some rows: how often the clone was seen (once, few, many), or a class if it is expanded.

>TRBJ2-3|TRBD1|NA|TRBV18
CASSRRQGATDTQYF
TGTGCCAGCTCACGAAGACAGGGAGCCACAGATACGCAGTATTTT
>TRBJ2-3|TRBD2|NA|TRBV27
CASSLERGTFGRGRTDTQYF
TGTGCCAGCAGTTTAGAGAGGGGAACCTTCGGGCGGGGGAGGACAGATACGCAGTATTTT
>TRBJ1-1|NA|NA|TRBV5-4
CASRNDKLNTEAFF
TGTGCCAGCAGAAACGACAAGCTGAACACTGAAGCTTTCTTT
>TRBJ1-6|NA|NA|TRBV5-4
CASSQRGGALMNNSPLHF
TGTGCCAGCAGCCAGAGGGGAGGGGCCTTAATGAATAATTCACCCCTCCACTTT
>TRBJ1-2|NA|NA|TRBV10-3
CAINPGGNYGYTF
TGTGCCATCAACCCTGGAGGGAACTATGGCTACACCTTC
>TRBJ1-2|NA|few|TRBV21-1
CASSTQGQTYGYTF
TGTGCCAGCAGCACACAGGGTCAAACATATGGCTACACCTTC
>TRBJ2-7|TRBD2|NA|TRBV18
CASSPITLAGAIYYEQYF
TGTGCCAGCTCACCAATAACCCTAGCGGGGGCCATCTACTACGAGCAGTACTTC
>TRBJ1-6|TRBD1|NA|TRBV5-6
CASSLGGRDSSPLHF
TGTGCCAGCAGCTTGGGAGGCCGGGACAGCTCACCCCTCCACTTT
>TRBJ1-2|TRBD1|NA|TRBV10-3
CAITKVATTGHGYTF
TGTGCCATCACTAAGGTCGCGACGACAGGGCACGGCTACACCTTC
>TRBJ1-5|TRBD1|NA|TRBV12-3/TRBV12-4
CASKQGNQPQHF
TGTGCCAGCAAACAGGGGAATCAGCCCCAGCATTTT
>TRBJ1-1|NA|NA|TRBV9
CASSVAGGNTEAFF
TGTGCCAGCAGCGTAGCGGGGGGGAACACTGAAGCTTTCTTT
>TRBJ2-7|NA|NA|TRBV6-5
CASRTLGPYEQYF
TGTGCCAGCAGGACACTCGGCCCCTACGAGCAGTACTTC
>TRBJ2-1|TRBD1|NA|TRBV19
CASSIDRDRANEQFF
TGTGCCAGTAGTATAGATCGGGACAGGGCCAATGAGCAGTTCTTC
>TRBJ2-5|TRBD1|NA|TRBV14
CASSQDRGTGTQETQYF
TGTGCCAGCAGCCAAGATAGGGGGACAGGTACACAAGAGACCCAGTACTTC
>TRBJ1-4|TRBD1|NA|TRBV5-1
CASSSGTAGEKLFF
TGCGCCAGCAGCTCCGGGACAGCAGGGGAAAAACTGTTTTTT
>TRBJ1-1|NA|NA|TRBV19
CASSAGRTEAFF
TGTGCCAGTAGTGCGGGGCGTACTGAAGCTTTCTTT
>TRBJ2-1|TRBD2|NA|TRBV11-3
CASSPGASGGNEQFF
TGTGCCAGCAGTCCAGGGGCGTCGGGGGGGAATGAGCAGTTCTTC
>TRBJ1-5|TRBD1|once|TRBV7-9
CASSSDRGYSNQPQHF
TGTGCCAGCAGCTCAGACAGGGGCTATAGCAATCAGCCCCAGCATTTT
>TRBJ2-2|NA|NA|TRBV7-3
CASSLSESGGLGELFF
TGTGCCAGCAGCTTATCCGAGTCGGGGGGCCTCGGGGAGCTGTTTTTT
>TRBJ2-4|TRBD1|NA|TRBV7-2
CASSSPTTMDRAGNIQYF
TGTGCCAGCAGCTCCCCTACCACCATGGACAGGGCTGGAAACATTCAGTACTTC
>TRBJ1-4|TRBD1|NA|TRBV6-5
CASSTGGTLRLFF
TGTGCCAGCAGTACAGGGGGCACACTTCGGCTGTTTTTT
>TRBJ1-2|NA|NA|TRBV6-1
CASSEGGGRVYGYTF
TGTGCCAGCAGTGAAGGGGGGGGGCGCGTCTATGGCTACACCTTC
>TRBJ2-7|NA|NA|TRBV7-9
CASSLEGDSYEQYF
TGTGCCAGCAGCTTAGAGGGAGACTCCTACGAGCAGTACTTC
>TRBJ1-4|NA|few|TRBV4-2
CASTRTSSDNGEKLFF
TGTGCCAGCACCCGGACTTCCTCAGACAATGGAGAAAAACTGTTTTTT
>TRBJ2-5|NA|NA|TRBV28
CASSGGAWETQYF
TGTGCCAGCAGTGGGGGGGCTTGGGAGACCCAGTACTTC
>TRBJ2-5|NA|NA|TRBV7-2
CASWAGETQYF
TGTGCCAGCTGGGCGGGGGAGACCCAGTACTTC
>TRBJ1-5|TRBD1|NA|TRBV7-9
CASSLIPGQGISGNQPQHF
TGTGCCAGCAGCTTAATTCCGGGACAGGGGATTTCAGGCAATCAGCCCCAGCATTTT
>TRBJ2-1|TRBD2|NA|TRBV5-1
CASSLSQAGALDEQFF
TGCGCCAGCAGCTTGAGTCAAGCGGGGGCCCTGGATGAGCAGTTCTTC
>TRBJ2-1|NA|NA|TRBV5-4
CASSFGNEQFF
TGTGCCAGCAGCTTCGGCAATGAGCAGTTCTTC
>TRBJ1-2|TRBD1|NA|TRBV11-2
CASSLAGTADYGYTF
TGTGCCAGCAGCTTAGCGGGGACAGCCGACTATGGCTACACCTTC
>TRBJ1-6|NA|NA|TRBV2
CASSEALGSYSPLHF
TGTGCCAGCAGTGAAGCGCTGGGCAGCTATTCACCCCTCCACTTT
>TRBJ1-5|TRBD1|NA|TRBV6-4
CASSALFGTGSNQPQHF
TGTGCCAGCAGTGCCTTGTTTGGGACAGGGAGCAATCAGCCCCAGCATTTT
>TRBJ2-7|NA|NA|TRBV30
CAWRDTGRRYEQYF
TGTGCCTGGAGGGACACCGGCCGGCGGTACGAGCAGTACTTC
>TRBJ1-6|NA|NA|TRBV3-1/TRBV3-2
CASSQSAPIIHHNSPLHF
TGTGCCAGCAGCCAGTCCGCTCCCATCATACATCATAATTCACCCCTCCACTTT
>TRBJ1-6|TRBD1|once|TRBV3-1/TRBV3-2
CASSRLTGGDSPLHF
TGTGCCAGCAGCCGCCTGACAGGGGGAGATTCACCCCTCCACTTT
>TRBJ1-2|TRBD1|NA|TRBV27
CASSLDRAPYGYTF
TGTGCCAGCAGTTTAGACAGGGCTCCCTATGGCTACACCTTC
>TRBJ2-1|TRBD2|NA|TRBV5-4
CASSLGLAGGGLYNEQFF
TGTGCCAGCAGCTTGGGTCTAGCGGGGGGCGGTTTGTACAATGAGCAGTTCTTC
>TRBJ2-7|NA|NA|TRBV10-1
CASSDRENSKGYEQYF
TGCGCCAGCAGTGATCGTGAGAACTCCAAGGGGTACGAGCAGTACTTC
>TRBJ1-2|NA|NA|TRBV6-5
CASSSLGRAPYGYTF
TGTGCCAGCAGTTCCCTGGGCAGGGCCCCCTATGGCTACACCTTC
>TRBJ2-2|NA|NA|TRBV4-1
CASSQDGIAGELFF
TGCGCCAGCAGCCAAGACGGGATAGCCGGGGAGCTGTTTTTT
>TRBJ2-4|TRBD1|once|TRBV9
CASSSPGQGNIQYF
TGTGCCAGCAGCTCGCCGGGACAGGGAAACATTCAGTACTTC
>TRBJ2-5|TRBD1|once|TRBV5-1
CASSPETGEETQYF
TGCGCCAGCAGCCCCGAGACAGGGGAAGAGACCCAGTACTTC
>TRBJ1-2|NA|NA|TRBV20-1
CSALNVYGYTF
TGCAGTGCCCTTAATGTCTATGGCTACACCTTC
>TRBJ1-2|NA|NA|TRBV4-2
CASSQDPQSYGYTF
TGTGCCAGCAGCCAAGATCCACAGTCCTATGGCTACACCTTC
>TRBJ2-7|NA|many|TRBV25-1
CASSEGHGWYEQYF
TGTGCCAGCAGTGAAGGACATGGTTGGTACGAGCAGTACTTC
>TRBJ2-3|NA|once|TRBV5-1
CASSLGSPTDTQYF
TGCGCCAGCAGCTTGGGTAGCCCCACAGATACGCAGTATTTT
>TRBJ2-5|TRBD2|NA|TRBV15
CATTLRGGRETQYF
TGTGCCACCACCCTTCGGGGGGGCAGGGAGACCCAGTACTTC
>TRBJ1-2|TRBD1|once|TRBV20-1
CSARRDRDYTF
TGCAGTGCTAGGAGGGACAGAGACTACACCTTC
>TRBJ2-3|TRBD1|NA|TRBV24-1
CATSSTGAYSTDTQYF
TGTGCCACCAGTTCGACAGGGGCCTATAGCACAGATACGCAGTATTTT
>TRBJ1-6|NA|NA|TRBV20-1
CSASGRSSYNSPLHF
TGCAGTGCTAGTGGTCGCAGCTCCTATAATTCACCCCTCCACTTT
>TRBJ2-2|NA|NA|TRBV2
CASSGDGGTGELFF
TGTGCCAGCAGTGGGGACGGGGGCACCGGGGAGCTGTTTTTT
>TRBJ2-7|NA|NA|TRBV9
CASSVGYSSYEQYF
TGTGCCAGCAGCGTAGGGTACAGCTCCTACGAGCAGTACTTC
>TRBJ1-2|TRBD1|NA|TRBV9
CASSVKDRGNGYTF
TGTGCCAGCAGCGTCAAAGACAGGGGGAATGGCTACACCTTC
>TRBJ2-5|TRBD1|NA|TRBV28
CASRLLGHAGTGLETQYF
TGTGCCAGCAGATTACTCGGCCATGCCGGGACAGGGTTGGAGACCCAGTACTTC
>TRBJ1-2|TRBD1|NA|TRBV6-5
CASSYSTGGSTGYTF
TGTGCCAGCAGTTACTCGACAGGGGGGAGCACTGGCTACACCTTC